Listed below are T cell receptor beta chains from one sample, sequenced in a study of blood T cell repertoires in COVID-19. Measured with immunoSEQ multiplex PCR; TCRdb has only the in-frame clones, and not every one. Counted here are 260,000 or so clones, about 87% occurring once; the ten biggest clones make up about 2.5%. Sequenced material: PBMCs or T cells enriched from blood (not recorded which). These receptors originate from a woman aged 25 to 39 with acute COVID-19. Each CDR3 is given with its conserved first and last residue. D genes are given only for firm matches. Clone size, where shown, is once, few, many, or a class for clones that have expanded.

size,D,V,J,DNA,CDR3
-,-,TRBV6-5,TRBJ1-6,TGTGCCACAGGCAGGGGCGGCAATTCACCCCTCCACTTT,CATGRGGNSPLHF
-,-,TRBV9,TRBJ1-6,TGTGCCAGCAGCACACAGACAGGCTCTTCACCCCTCCACTTT,CASSTQTGSSPLHF
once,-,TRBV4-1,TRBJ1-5,TGCGCCAGCAGCCAAGAGCAGCAGTTTGTGACAGGACCAAATCAGCCCCAGCATTTT,CASSQEQQFVTGPNQPQHF
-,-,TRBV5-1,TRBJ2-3,TGCGCTACCTCGGGGACTGGGGACGCAGATACGCAGTATTTT,CATSGTGDADTQYF
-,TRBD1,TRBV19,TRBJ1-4,TGTGCCAGTAACGGCGACAGGGGATTCGGCGTCCATGAAAAACTGTTTTTT,CASNGDRGFGVHEKLFF
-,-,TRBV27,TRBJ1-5,TGTGCCAGCAGTACTTACAATCAGCCCCAGCATTTT,CASSTYNQPQHF
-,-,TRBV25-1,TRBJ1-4,TGTGCCAGCAGTGAGGCAGGGCAAGGAAAACTGTTTTTT,CASSEAGQGKLFF
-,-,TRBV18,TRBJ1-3,TGTGCCAGCTCACCACGATCAGGAGGGGACGTAATACCCTACTCTGGAAACACCATATATTTT,CASSPRSGGDVIPYSGNTIYF
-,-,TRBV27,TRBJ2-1,TGTGCCAGCAGATGGCCCGCGACTAGTGATGAGCAGTTCTTC,CASRWPATSDEQFF
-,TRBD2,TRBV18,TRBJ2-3,TGTGCCAGCTGCGGACTAGCGGGGACAGATACGCAGTATTTT,CASCGLAGTDTQYF
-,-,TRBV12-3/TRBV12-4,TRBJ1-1,TGTGCCAGCAGATCAAGACAGAACACTGAAGCTTTCTTT,CASRSRQNTEAFF
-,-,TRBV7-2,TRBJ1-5,TGTGCCAGCAGCTTATTTCGGGATAGCAATCAGCCCCAGCATTTT,CASSLFRDSNQPQHF
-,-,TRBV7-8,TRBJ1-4,TGTGCCAGCAGCATACGGGATATGGGAACTAATGAAAAACTGTTTTTT,CASSIRDMGTNEKLFF
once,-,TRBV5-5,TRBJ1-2,TGTGCCAGCAGCTTTCAGTCCAATGGCTACACCTTC,CASSFQSNGYTF
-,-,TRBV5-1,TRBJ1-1,TGCGCCAGCAGCTTGTCCTTAGCGGCTGAAGCTTTCTTT,CASSLSLAAEAFF
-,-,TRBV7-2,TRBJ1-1,TGTGCCAGCAGCTTAGTCAAAGCTATTAACACTGAAGCTTTCTTT,CASSLVKAINTEAFF
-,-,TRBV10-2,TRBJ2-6,TGCGCCAGCAGTGACCGGGCTGGGGCCAACGTCCTGACTTTC,CASSDRAGANVLTF
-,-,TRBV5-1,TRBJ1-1,TGCGCCAGCAGCTTTAGGACACTTGGGAACACTGAAGCTTTCTTT,CASSFRTLGNTEAFF
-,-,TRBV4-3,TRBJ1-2,TGCGCCAGCAGCCAAGATTCTTCGTTCTATGGCTACACCTTC,CASSQDSSFYGYTF
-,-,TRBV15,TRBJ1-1,TGTGCCACCAGCGGAACGAGACAGCTGAACACTGAAGCTTTCTTT,CATSGTRQLNTEAFF
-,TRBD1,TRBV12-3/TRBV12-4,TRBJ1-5,TGTGCCAGCAGTCGACAGGGCGATCAGCCCCAGCATTTT,CASSRQGDQPQHF
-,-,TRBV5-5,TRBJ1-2,TGTGCCAGCAGCCCTACGGCGGGGGCTAACTATGGCTACACCTTC,CASSPTAGANYGYTF
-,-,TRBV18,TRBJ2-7,TGTGCCAGCTCACCAGATCAGGGAGGTATTGACGAGCAGTACTTC,CASSPDQGGIDEQYF
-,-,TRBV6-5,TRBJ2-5,TGTGCCAGCAGTTACTTGGGGGGAAGAGAGACCCAGTACTTC,CASSYLGGRETQYF
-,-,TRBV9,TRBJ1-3,TGTGCCAGCAGCGTAGGTAGAAACACCATATATTTT,CASSVGRNTIYF
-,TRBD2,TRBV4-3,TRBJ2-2,TGCGCCAGCAGCCTAGGGACTAGCGGCACCGGGGAGCTGTTTTTT,CASSLGTSGTGELFF
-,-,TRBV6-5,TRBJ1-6,TGTGCCAGCAGTTTCAGGGGCGCTAATTCACCCCTCCACTTT,CASSFRGANSPLHF
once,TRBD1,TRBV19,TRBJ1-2,TGTGCCAGTAGTATAGGCCTCGGGACAGGGTTCTATGGCTACACCTTC,CASSIGLGTGFYGYTF
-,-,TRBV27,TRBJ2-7,TGTGCCAGCAGTTTTAAAGGTGGGGACAATTCCTACGAGCAGTACTTC,CASSFKGGDNSYEQYF
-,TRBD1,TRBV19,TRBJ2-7,TGTGCCAGTAGTATATCCTCGCAGGGGGCCTACGAGCAGTACTTC,CASSISSQGAYEQYF
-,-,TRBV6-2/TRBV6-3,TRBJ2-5,TGTGCCAGCAGTTTACCCCCGGGTCTCCGAGAGACCCAGTACTTC,CASSLPPGLRETQYF
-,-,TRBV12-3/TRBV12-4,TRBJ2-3,TGTGCCAGCAGTCACGGGGATACGCAGTATTTT,CASSHGDTQYF
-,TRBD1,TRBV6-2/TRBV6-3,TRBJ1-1,TGTGCCAGCAGCAACCGACGGACAGGGAACACTGAAGCTTTCTTT,CASSNRRTGNTEAFF
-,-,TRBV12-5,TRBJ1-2,TGTGCTAGTGCCATCTCCGGGAATCACTATGGCTACACCTTC,CASAISGNHYGYTF
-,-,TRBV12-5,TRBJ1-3,TGTGCTAGTGGTATGACAGGCTACTCTGGAAACACCATATATTTT,CASGMTGYSGNTIYF
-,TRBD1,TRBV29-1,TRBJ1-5,TGCAGGGCGGACAGGGCGAATCAGCCCCAGCATTTT,CRADRANQPQHF
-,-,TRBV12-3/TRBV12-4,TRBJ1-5,TGTGCCAGCAGTCCGGAGATTCAGCCCCAGCATTTT,CASSPEIQPQHF
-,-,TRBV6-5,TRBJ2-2,TGTGCCAGCAGTTACGACGGGACCGGGGAGCTGTTTTTT,CASSYDGTGELFF
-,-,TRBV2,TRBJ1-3,TGTGCCAGCAGTAAGGACTCAATCTCTGGAAACACCATATATTTT,CASSKDSISGNTIYF
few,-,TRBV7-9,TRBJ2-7,TGTGCCAGCAGCTTCCGAGACGGGATTTCTGACGAGCAGTACTTC,CASSFRDGISDEQYF
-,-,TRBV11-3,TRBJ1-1,TGTGCCAGCAGCTCACAGGTGAACACTGAAGCTTTCTTT,CASSSQVNTEAFF
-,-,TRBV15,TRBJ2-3,TGTGCCACCAGCAGCCTACTTAGAACGCAGTATTTT,CATSSLLRTQYF
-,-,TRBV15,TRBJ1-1,TGTGCCACCAGCAGAGGAGGGAGGAACACTGAAGCTTTCTTT,CATSRGGRNTEAFF
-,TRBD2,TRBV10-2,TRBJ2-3,TGCGCCAGCAGTGAGAATAGCGGGGGAACAGATACGCAGTATTTT,CASSENSGGTDTQYF
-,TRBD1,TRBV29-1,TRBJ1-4,TGCAGCGTTGCGGGGACAGGGGAAGGTAGTGAAAAACTGTTTTTT,CSVAGTGEGSEKLFF
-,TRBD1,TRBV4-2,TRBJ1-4,TGTGCCAGCAGCCAGCAAGCTCGACAGGGCACTAATGAAAAACTGTTTTTT,CASSQQARQGTNEKLFF
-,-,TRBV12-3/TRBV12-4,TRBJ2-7,TGTGCCAGCAGTTCCAACAGGGTGGGCGAGCAGTACTTC,CASSSNRVGEQYF
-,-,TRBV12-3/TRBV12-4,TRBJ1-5,TGTGCCAGCAGTTTTTTAGGCAATCAGCCCCAGCATTTT,CASSFLGNQPQHF
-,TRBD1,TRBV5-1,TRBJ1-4,TGCGCCAGCAGCGGCAAGACAGGGACAACTAATGAAAAACTGTTTTTT,CASSGKTGTTNEKLFF
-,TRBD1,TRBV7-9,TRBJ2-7,TGTGCCAGCCTCGGACAGGGACGCTCCGAGCAGTACTTC,CASLGQGRSEQYF
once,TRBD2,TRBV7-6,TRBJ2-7,TGTGCCAGCGCTTGGGGGGGTAGTACCTACGAGCAGTACTTC,CASAWGGSTYEQYF
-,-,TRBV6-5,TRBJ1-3,TGTGCCAGCAGTTCGGTGGACACCATATATTTT,CASSSVDTIYF
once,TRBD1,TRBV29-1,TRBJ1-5,TGCAGCGTTGAAGGTCAGGGGGACGGTCAGCCCCAGCATTTT,CSVEGQGDGQPQHF